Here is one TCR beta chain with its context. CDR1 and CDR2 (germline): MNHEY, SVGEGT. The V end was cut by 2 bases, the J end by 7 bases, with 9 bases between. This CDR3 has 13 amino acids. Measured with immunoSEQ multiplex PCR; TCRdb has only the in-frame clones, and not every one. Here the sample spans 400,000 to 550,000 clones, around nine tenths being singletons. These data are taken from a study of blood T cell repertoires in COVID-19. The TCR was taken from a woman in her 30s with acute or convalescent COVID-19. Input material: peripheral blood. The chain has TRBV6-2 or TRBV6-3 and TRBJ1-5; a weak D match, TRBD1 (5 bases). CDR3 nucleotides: TGTGCCAGCAGTTACGGGGGGACCCAGCCCCAGCATTTT. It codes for CASSYGGTQPQHF.